One sample yielded the 2 T cell receptor beta chains listed below, sequenced in a study of blood T cell repertoires in COVID-19. The table came from immunoSEQ multiplex PCR; TCRdb's copy has only in-frame clones and leaves some out. The sample has a few hundred thousand clones, roughly 90% seen once. What was sequenced was peripheral blood. All receptors derive from a man aged 40-50 years with acute or convalescent COVID-19.

This clone was recorded once. The chain employs TRBV3-1 (or the pseudogene TRBV3-2) and TRBJ2-7; TRBD1 is a possible D gene (5 bases). This CDR3 is 13 amino acids long. Germline V CDR1 and CDR2: LGHDT, YNNKEL (reference sequence). V was trimmed by 2 bases and J by 6 bases, leaving 11 bases between them. The CDR3 region is CASSQLSQGEQYF. In nucleotides, the CDR3 is TGTGCCAGCAGCCAACTAAGCCAGGGCGAGCAGTACTTC.

This chain joins TRBV5-1 and TRBJ2-2; 9 positions match TRBD2. V dropped 0 bases and J dropped 6; count of bases not matched to a gene: 3. Germline V lookup: CDR1 SGHRS, CDR2 YFSETQ. The CDR3 consists of 15 residues. The CDR3 loop reads CASSLASGVSGELFF. In nucleotides, the CDR3 is TGCGCCAGCAGCTTGGCTAGCGGGGTTTCCGGGGAGCTGTTTTTT.